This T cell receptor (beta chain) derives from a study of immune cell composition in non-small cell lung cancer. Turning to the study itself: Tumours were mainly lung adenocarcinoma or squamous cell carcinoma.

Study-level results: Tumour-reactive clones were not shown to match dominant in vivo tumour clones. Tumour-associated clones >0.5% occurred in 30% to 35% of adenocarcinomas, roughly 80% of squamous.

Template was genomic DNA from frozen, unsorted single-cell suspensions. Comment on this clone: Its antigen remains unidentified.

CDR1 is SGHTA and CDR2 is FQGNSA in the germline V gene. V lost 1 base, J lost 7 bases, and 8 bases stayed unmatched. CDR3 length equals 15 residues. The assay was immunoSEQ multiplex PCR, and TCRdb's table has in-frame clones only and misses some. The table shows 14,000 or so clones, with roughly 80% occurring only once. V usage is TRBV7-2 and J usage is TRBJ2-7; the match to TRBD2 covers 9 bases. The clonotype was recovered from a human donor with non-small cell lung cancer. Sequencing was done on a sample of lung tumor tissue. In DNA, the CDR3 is TGTGCCAGCAGCTTAGGTATAGCGGGAGCGGGGGAGCAGTACTTC. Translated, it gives CASSLGIAGAGEQYF.